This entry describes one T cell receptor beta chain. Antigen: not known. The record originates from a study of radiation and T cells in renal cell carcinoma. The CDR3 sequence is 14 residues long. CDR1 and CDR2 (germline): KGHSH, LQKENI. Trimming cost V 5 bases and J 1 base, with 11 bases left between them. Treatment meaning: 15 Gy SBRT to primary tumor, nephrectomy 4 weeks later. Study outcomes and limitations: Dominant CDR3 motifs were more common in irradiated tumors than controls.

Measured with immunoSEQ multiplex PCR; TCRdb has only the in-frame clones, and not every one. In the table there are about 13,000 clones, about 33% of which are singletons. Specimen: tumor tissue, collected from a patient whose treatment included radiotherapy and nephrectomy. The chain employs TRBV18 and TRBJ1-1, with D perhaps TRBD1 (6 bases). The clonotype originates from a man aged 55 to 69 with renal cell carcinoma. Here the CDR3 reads CASSLLQGNTEAFF. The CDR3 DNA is TGTGCCAGCTCATTATTACAGGGGAACACTGAAGCTTTCTTT.